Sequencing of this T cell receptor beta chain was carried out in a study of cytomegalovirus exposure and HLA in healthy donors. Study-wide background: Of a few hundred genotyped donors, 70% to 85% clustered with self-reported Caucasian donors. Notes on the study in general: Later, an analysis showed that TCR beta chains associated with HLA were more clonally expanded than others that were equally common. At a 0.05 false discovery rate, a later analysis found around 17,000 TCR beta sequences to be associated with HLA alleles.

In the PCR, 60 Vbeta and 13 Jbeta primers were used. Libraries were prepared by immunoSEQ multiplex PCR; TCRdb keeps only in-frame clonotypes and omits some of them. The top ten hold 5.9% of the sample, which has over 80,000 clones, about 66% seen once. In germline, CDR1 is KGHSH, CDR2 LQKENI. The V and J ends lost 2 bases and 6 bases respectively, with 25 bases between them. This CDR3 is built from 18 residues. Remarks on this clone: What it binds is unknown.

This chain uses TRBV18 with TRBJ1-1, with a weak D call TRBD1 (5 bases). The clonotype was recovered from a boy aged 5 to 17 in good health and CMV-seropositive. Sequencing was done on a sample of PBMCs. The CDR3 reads CASSPNSQGLIATAEAFF. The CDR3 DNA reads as TGTGCCAGCTCACCAAATAGTCAGGGACTAATAGCGACGGCTGAAGCTTTCTTT.